This paragraph reports one T cell receptor beta chain. Its antigen is as yet unknown. CDR1 is SGHVS, CDR2 FNYEAQ, per germline. The germline V and J ends were trimmed by 5 bases and 4 bases, with 15 bases remaining between them. CDR3 size: 15 residues. 60 Vbeta and 13 Jbeta primers were used in PCR. Original handling: A follow-up analysis tallied about 80 million unique TCR beta chains, some 11 million shared. Method: immunoSEQ multiplex PCR; TCRdb's copy keeps in-frame clones and lacks some. D and trimming were read from the DNA, whereas the V and J calls and clone size are those reported in that table. Seen here are about 140,000 clones, around 85% observed once, and the top ten hold 1.2%. The sample originates from a study of cytomegalovirus exposure and HLA in healthy donors. Study results and limitations: DRB1 had the most TCR associations and HLA-C the fewest, a later analysis found, with rates varying by HLA locus.

This chain links TRBV7-6 with TRBJ1-5; tentative D call: TRBD1 (5 bases). The sequence came from a female donor in good health and CMV-seronegative. The sequenced material came from PBMCs. The CDR3 coding sequence is TGTGCCAGCAGCATCGGGACTGAGAGGAATCAGCCCCAGCATTTT. Translation: CASSIGTERNQPQHF.